Presented here are 18 T cell receptor beta chains from one specimen sequenced in a study of T cell responses to AZD1222 COVID-19 vaccine. TCRdb keeps only in-frame clones here, not all; method: immunoSEQ multiplex PCR. The table has over 120,000 clones, over 75% seen once; the top ten hold around 5%. The sample was peripheral blood, taken 28 days after the second dose of the MenACWY control vaccine. These receptors were collected from an adult who received the MenACWY meningococcal vaccine as a control.

The chain joins TRBV4-2 to TRBJ2-7, with no clear D. Germline V lookup: CDR1 LGHNA, CDR2 YNFKEQ. Deletions cut 1 base from V and 1 base from J, with 8 bases between. This CDR3 is 14 amino acids long. The CDR3 DNA is TGTGCCAGCAGCCAAGTCAAGAAATCCTACGAGCAGTACTTC. This encodes CASSQVKKSYEQYF.

The chain combines TRBV6-2 or TRBV6-3 with TRBJ1-5; no firm D call. Per the germline V gene, CDR1 is MNHEY and CDR2 is SVGEGT. The CDR3 covers 13 residues. Trimming took 1 base from V and 8 from J, leaving 9 bases between them. The CDR3 DNA reads TGTGCCAGCAGTTACTATGGGCAGGAGCCCCAGCATTTT. It encodes CASSYYGQEPQHF.

The chain has TRBV7-6 and TRBJ2-3, with D unresolved. The CDR3 is made up of 13 amino acids. Germline CDR1 SGHVS, CDR2 FNYEAQ. The V and J ends lost 5 bases and 7 bases respectively, with 13 bases between them. In DNA form, the CDR3 reads TGTGCCAGCAGCGCCCCGGGTAGGAATACGCAGTATTTT. Protein sequence: CASSAPGRNTQYF.

In this sample, this clone turned up a few times. The chain uses TRBV6-5 and TRBJ2-2; the D gene is possibly TRBD2 (7 bases). The CDR3 extends over 12 amino acids. V lost 7 bases, J lost 6 bases, and 9 bases lay in between. Looked up from germline, CDR1 is MNHEY and CDR2 is SVGAGI. The CDR3 here is CASTRGPGELFF. In nucleotides, the CDR3 is TGTGCCAGCACGCGGGGGCCCGGGGAGCTGTTTTTT.

J is TRBJ1-3 and V is TRBV28; tentatively, D is TRBD1 (5 bases). The CDR3 totals 13 residues. Germline CDR1 and CDR2: MDHEN and SYDVKM. The V end lost 3 bases, the J end lost 7 bases, and 10 bases lay between the germline ends. As DNA, the CDR3 is TGTGCCAGCAGTTTCGGAGGGACCAACACCATATATTTT. Encoded protein: CASSFGGTNTIYF.

The V call is TRBV2, the J call TRBJ1-1, with D possibly being TRBD1 (5 bases). Germline CDR1 and CDR2: SNHLY and FYNNEI. This CDR3 has 13 amino acids. The V end was cut by 4 bases, the J end by 6 bases, with 12 bases between. In nucleotides, the CDR3 is TGTGCCAGCAGTGTACAGGCTAGGGCTGAAGCTTTCTTT. Translating gives CASSVQARAEAFF.

This clone showed up just a few times. The chain links TRBV5-5 to TRBJ1-2, with 7 bases that match TRBD1. The CDR3 has 15 residues. CDR1 and CDR2 (germline): SGHKS, YYEKEE (reference sequence). The junction had 10 bases not matched to a gene; V was cut back by 4 bases and J by 4 bases. CDR3 nucleotides: TGTGCCAGCAGCCTATATCGACAGGGTGGCTATGGCTACACCTTC. Translated: CASSLYRQGGYGYTF.

V and J are TRBV5-4 and TRBJ2-2, with 8 nucleotides matching TRBD1. V lost 2 bases and J lost 6; bases outside the gene matches: 3. The CDR3 runs 14 residues. CDR1 SGHNT and CDR2 YYREEE come from the germline V gene (reference sequence). The CDR3 DNA reads TGTGCCAGCAGCTTCAGGGGGCGGCCCGGGGAGCTGTTTTTT. It codes for CASSFRGRPGELFF.

The chain links TRBV7-9 to TRBJ2-1; no clear D gene. Trimming removed 6 bases from V and 7 bases from J, with 16 bases in between. This CDR3 region has 14 residues. Per the germline V gene, CDR1 is SEHNR and CDR2 is FQNEAQ (reference sequence). The CDR3: CASRAAPGKNEQFF. Written as DNA, the CDR3 is TGTGCCAGCAGGGCAGCCCCGGGTAAGAATGAGCAGTTCTTC.

The chain links TRBV27 to TRBJ1-2, with D unclear. This CDR3 contains 14 residues. V was shortened by 6 bases and J by 4 bases, with 15 bases between the two germline ends. Per the germline V gene, CDR1 is MNHEY and CDR2 is SMNVEV (reference sequence). The CDR3 DNA reads as TGTGCCAGCAGCCGCTCCGAGGGTCTCTATGGCTACACCTTC. This codes for CASSRSEGLYGYTF.

V gene TRBV29-1 combines with J gene TRBJ1-3; D remains ambiguous. Germline CDR1 and CDR2: SQVTM and ANQGSEA. The V end was cut by 6 bases, the J end by 2 bases, with 14 bases between. This CDR3 has 14 amino acids. CDR3 DNA sequence: TGCAGCGTGCAGGTTGGAGGGACTGGAAACACCATATATTTT. It specifies CSVQVGGTGNTIYF. Drawing the rest from reference TRBV29-1 and TRBJ1-3, the complete variable domain is SAVISQKPSRDICQRGTSLTIQCQVDSQVTMMFWYRQQPGQSLTLIATANQGSEATYESGFVIDKFPISRPNLTFSTLTVSNMSPEDSSIYLCSVQVGGTGNTIYFGEGSWLTVV.

The V gene is TRBV7-3, the J gene TRBJ1-6; D unclear. From germline, CDR1 is SGHTA and CDR2 FQGTGA. CDR3 length: 13 amino acids. V was clipped by 1 base and J by 6 bases, with 4 bases between them. The CDR3 region has the DNA TGTGCCAGCAGCTTAATTTCTAATTCACCCCTCCACTTT. Its protein is CASSLISNSPLHF.

The DNA of the CDR3 is TGTGCCAGCAGCGTAGGGGTAGGCATCTCGGACTATGGCTACACCTTC. This gives the protein CASSVGVGISDYGYTF. The J gene is TRBJ1-2, the V gene TRBV9; D not resolved. The V end was cut by 0 bases, the J end by 3 bases, with 15 bases between. The CDR3 is made up of 16 amino acids. CDR1 and CDR2 (germline): SGDLS, YYNGEE.

CDR3 DNA: TGTGCCAGCAGCCCCCCCGAGGGTGGTGGCGGGGAGCTGTTTTTT. This sequence encodes CASSPPEGGGGELFF. The rearrangement joins TRBV9 to TRBJ2-2; TRBD2 might be the D (5 bases). This CDR3 is 15 amino acids long. V was pared by 4 bases and J by 7 bases, with 17 bases between. Germline values: CDR1 SGDLS, CDR2 YYNGEE.

The genes are TRBV6-2 or TRBV6-3 and TRBJ2-7; D is undetermined. CDR3 size: 12 residues. Trimming cost V 3 bases and J 3 bases, with 6 bases left between them. Germline V gives CDR1 MNHEY, CDR2 SVGEGT. The CDR3 region has the DNA TGTGCCAGCAGTTATGAACACTACGAGCAGTACTTC. It specifies CASSYEHYEQYF.

The sample holds a few counts of this clone. This chain links TRBV5-4 with TRBJ2-1, with 10 bases matching TRBD1. Germline V gene sequence: CDR1 SGHNT, CDR2 YYREEE (reference sequence). The CDR3 has 16 amino acids. The V and J ends lost 3 bases and 1 base, in that order; junction bases with no gene match: 4. CDR3 residues: CASSWGGQGSYNEQFF. For the CDR3, the DNA is TGTGCCAGCAGCTGGGGGGGACAGGGGTCCTACAATGAGCAGTTCTTC.

The V gene is TRBV7-3, the J gene TRBJ2-1, with 10 bases matching TRBD2. J lost 7 bases, V lost 4 bases, and 13 bases had no gene match. The V gene's germline CDR1 is SGHTA and CDR2 FQGTGA. CDR3 length equals 17 residues. Here the CDR3 DNA reads TGTGCCAGCAGCTCCCGGGTAGCGGGGGGTGTAGTTAATGAGCAGTTCTTC. This translates into CASSSRVAGGVVNEQFF.

This clone appeared a single time. The chain joins TRBV29-1 to TRBJ1-5; D call uncertain. CDR1 is SQVTM, CDR2 ANQGSEA, per germline. This CDR3 spans 13 amino acids. Between the trimmed V and J ends, which lost 4 bases and 8 bases, there was a span of 15 bases. For the CDR3, the DNA is TGCAGCGTTGCACGGAGGATTGGGGAGCCCCAGCATTTT. Amino acid sequence: CSVARRIGEPQHF.